This T cell receptor beta chain derives from a study of blood T cell repertoires in COVID-19. About the study: COVID-19 samples collected from the United States, Italy and Spain covered acute and convalescent phases. Sources were T cells, B-cell-depleted T cells, or PBMCs; the material itself was cDNA or gDNA.

Seattle patients were enrolled while actively infected and followed longitudinally. In the source study's methods: Estimation of nucleated cell counts relied on the amplification of reference gene primers. Clones were read by immunoSEQ multiplex PCR, and TCRdb kept only the in-frame ones, dropping some. V and J calls and clone size come straight from that table; D and trimming were deduced from the DNA. This repertoire shows 300,000 to 350,000 clones, around 90% found once; its top ten account for 7.5% to 10%. Trimming took off 5 bases at V and 3 bases at J, with 21 bases between the two ends. The CDR3 loop spans 17 amino acids. CDR1 and CDR2 from the germline V gene are MNHEY and SMNVEV (reference sequence).

This chain links TRBV27 with TRBJ2-3; a possible D gene is TRBD2 (5 bases). Sequenced material: peripheral blood. The TCR was taken from a man aged 25-40 years with COVID-19, enrolled during active disease. CDR3 sequence reads: CASSPLPEGVGTDTQYF. Here the CDR3 DNA reads TGTGCCAGCAGTCCCCTCCCTGAGGGAGTGGGGACAGATACGCAGTATTTT.